This TCR beta chain was obtained from a study of beta chain features in type 1 diabetes. In regard to this clone: Its antigen is currently unknown.

Overall study results and limits: Type 1 diabetes patients had moderately but significantly shorter TCRB CDR3s in all four CD4+ subsets.

The study reverse transcribed the entire isolated RNA, so it sequenced expressed TCRB transcripts. The assay was immunoSEQ multiplex PCR, and TCRdb's table has in-frame clones only and misses some. Of around 690,000 clones in the sample, 9.5% to 15% are singletons; the top ten hold more than 0.09%. Germline V CDR1 and CDR2: MNHNY, SVGAGI (reference sequence). Trimming removed 7 bases at V and 9 bases at J, with 13 bases between. CDR3 length: 13 amino acids. The specimen sequenced was naive CD4+ T cells from blood. The TCR was taken from a man in his thirties or forties with type 1 diabetes. This chain joins TRBV6-6 and TRBJ1-6; D not resolved. Here the CDR3 DNA reads TGTGCCAGCACCTACCAACTGGTTTCACCCCTCCACTTT. As protein: CASTYQLVSPLHF.